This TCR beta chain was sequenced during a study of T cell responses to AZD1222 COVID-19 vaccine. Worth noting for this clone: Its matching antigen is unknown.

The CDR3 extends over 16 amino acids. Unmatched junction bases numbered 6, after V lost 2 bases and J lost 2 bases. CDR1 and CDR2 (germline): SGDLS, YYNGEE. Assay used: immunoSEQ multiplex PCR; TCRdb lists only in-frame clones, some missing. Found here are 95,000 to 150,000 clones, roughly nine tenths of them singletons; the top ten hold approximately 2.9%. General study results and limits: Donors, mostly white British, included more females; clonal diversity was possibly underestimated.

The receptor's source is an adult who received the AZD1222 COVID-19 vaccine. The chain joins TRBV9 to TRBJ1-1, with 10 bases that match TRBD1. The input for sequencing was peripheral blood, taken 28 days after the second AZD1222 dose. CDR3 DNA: TGTGCCAGCAGCGTTGAAGGACAGGGGGGAAACACTGAAGCTTTCTTT. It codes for CASSVEGQGGNTEAFF.